Listed below are T cell receptor beta chains from one sample, sequenced in a study of sequential checkpoint blockade in melanoma. Using immunoSEQ multiplex PCR, the repertoire was profiled, and TCRdb retains in-frame clones only, with some absent. The profile shows about 12,000 clones, approximately 30% of them singletons. The sample in question was tumor tissue (inferred from file names), obtained from a patient given nivolumab and ipilimumab in sequence. Receptors originate from a human donor with melanoma. The CDR3 runs from the conserved cysteine through the conserved F or W. A D gene is named only where the DNA matches it firmly. A clone size is listed for some rows: how often the clone was seen (once, few, many), or a class if it is expanded.

j_call d_call v_call clone_size cdr3_nt cdr3_aa
TRBJ2-3 TRBD2 TRBV2 medium-sized TGTGCCAGCAGTGACGGCGGGGGGGCCGCAGATACGCAGTATTTT CASSDGGGAADTQYF
TRBJ1-5 . TRBV10-1 . TGCGCCAGCGGCAGGGGTGGCGGCGGGCCCCAGCATTTT CASGRGGGGPQHF
TRBJ1-1 . TRBV14 . TGTGCCAGCAGCCCCCACTTGGACACTGAAGCTTTCTTT CASSPHLDTEAFF
TRBJ2-1 TRBD1 TRBV19 few TGTGCCAGTAGTAAGAGGACAGGGCCAGACAATGAGCAGTTCTTC CASSKRTGPDNEQFF
TRBJ1-6 . TRBV11-3 . TGTGCCAGCAGCCCTCTAACCCTTAGCTCCTATAATTCACCCCTCCACTTT CASSPLTLSSYNSPLHF
TRBJ1-2 . TRBV6-8 many TGTGCCAGCAGCTCCTTTGGGAGGGATGGCTACACCTTC CASSSFGRDGYTF
TRBJ1-1 . TRBV11-3 . TGTGCCAGCAGCTTGCTTGGCGGCGGCACTGAAGCTTTCTTT CASSLLGGGTEAFF
TRBJ1-1 . TRBV10-2 . TGCGCCAGCCAGGAGTTCTCCCGGGACACTGAAGCTTTCTTT CASQEFSRDTEAFF
TRBJ2-3 . TRBV28 few TGTGCCAGCAGTCCCCCGCCCCGCGGAGATACGCAGTATTTT CASSPPPRGDTQYF
TRBJ2-4 . TRBV10-3 once TGTGCCATCAGTGAGTCCGAGGGACGTGGGGGCAAAAACATTCAGTACTTC CAISESEGRGGKNIQYF
TRBJ2-2 . TRBV5-1 . TGCGCCAGCAGCCAAGAGGGAGGCACCGGGGAGCTGTTTTTT CASSQEGGTGELFF
TRBJ2-3 . TRBV28 . TGTGCCAGCGTCAACGGCGGGGCCAGGGTGGGTACGCAGTATTTT CASVNGGARVGTQYF
TRBJ2-2 TRBD2 TRBV11-3 few TGTGCCAGCAGCTTAGTAGCGGGAAACACCGGGGAGCTGTTTTTT CASSLVAGNTGELFF
TRBJ2-1 . TRBV5-1 few TGCGCCAGCAGCTTGAGTTTCGGAGGGAGCAATGAGCAGTTCTTC CASSLSFGGSNEQFF
TRBJ1-4 TRBD1 TRBV28 few TGTGCCAGCAGTTCGACAGGGATCAAGTCCGAAAAACTGTTTTTT CASSSTGIKSEKLFF
TRBJ1-1 . TRBV14 . TGTGCCAGCAGCCAAATGGGGGCGGTAAACACTGAAGCTTTCTTT CASSQMGAVNTEAFF
TRBJ1-2 . TRBV19 . TGTGCCACCCGAGGGGTTTATGGCTACACCTTC CATRGVYGYTF
TRBJ1-2 TRBD1 TRBV28 . TGTGCCAGCAGTACAGGGGAGTATGGCTACACCTTC CASSTGEYGYTF
TRBJ1-1 . TRBV7-6 . TGTGCCAGCAGCCGGGGTCTGGGGGACACTGAAGCTTTCTTT CASSRGLGDTEAFF
TRBJ2-5 . TRBV18 . TGTGCCAGCTCACCACGGCAGGCCAGGGAAGAGACCCAGTACTTC CASSPRQAREETQYF
TRBJ2-1 . TRBV9 many TGTGCCAGCAGCGTAGGTCAGCCCGGTGAGCAGTTCTTC CASSVGQPGEQFF
TRBJ2-2 . TRBV29-1 . TGCAGCGTTGGGGGGACGGGGAGGAACACCGGGGAGCTGTTTTTT CSVGGTGRNTGELFF
TRBJ1-3 TRBD1 TRBV11-3 . TGTGCCAGCAGCTCCCCGGGACAGGGAGACACCATATATTTT CASSSPGQGDTIYF
TRBJ2-5 TRBD2 TRBV2 few TGTGCCAGCAGCTTCACTAGCGGGGGAGAGACCCAGTACTTC CASSFTSGGETQYF
TRBJ1-2 . TRBV18 few TGTGCCAGCTCCCCTCAGTATGACGGTGGCTACACCTTC CASSPQYDGGYTF
TRBJ2-4 . TRBV15 . TGTGCCACCAGCAGAGATGGGGGCCGGTCCGAAAACATTCAGTACTTC CATSRDGGRSENIQYF
TRBJ1-5 . TRBV19 . TGTGCCAGTCGCCAGGGTGGCAATCAGCCCCAGCATTTT CASRQGGNQPQHF
TRBJ2-2 . TRBV18 . TGTGCCAGCTCACCCGTTCGGGCGAACACCGGGGAGCTGTTTTTT CASSPVRANTGELFF
TRBJ2-2 TRBD2 TRBV14 . TGTGCCAGCAGCAGTCCCAGCGGGAGGTTCTTAACCGGGGAGCTGTTTTTT CASSSPSGRFLTGELFF
TRBJ2-1 . TRBV18 . TGTGCCAGCTCTGCTGACTACAATGAGCAGTTCTTC CASSADYNEQFF
TRBJ1-1 . TRBV15 . TGTGCCACCAGCAGAGTGATAGGGCTAGCTGAAGCTTTCTTT CATSRVIGLAEAFF
TRBJ1-5 TRBD1 TRBV19 . TGTGCCACCAGGACAGGAGGCGGGGGCAATCAGCCCCAGCATTTT CATRTGGGGNQPQHF
TRBJ1-2 . TRBV28 once TGTGCCAGCAGTCTATTAAGCTTTAGACAGGCAGACTATGGCTACACCTTC CASSLLSFRQADYGYTF
TRBJ1-2 . TRBV6-7 few TGTGCCAGCAGTGCCACAGACTGTTGCTACACCTTC CASSATDCCYTF
TRBJ1-1 . TRBV28 . TGTGCCAGCAGTCTAGCCCGTTTCTTGAACACTGAAGCTTTCTTT CASSLARFLNTEAFF
TRBJ1-3 . TRBV18 few TGTGCCAGCTCACCAATCTTGGCTACACCTATCTCTGGAAACACCATATATTTT CASSPILATPISGNTIYF
TRBJ2-3 TRBD2 TRBV11-3 . TGTGCCAGCAGCCCGTCCCGACTAGCGCACACAGATACGCAGTATTTT CASSPSRLAHTDTQYF
TRBJ1-2 . TRBV5-1 . TGCGCCAGCAGCGCCCGGACAGCCGCTAACTATGGCTACACCTTC CASSARTAANYGYTF
TRBJ2-7 . TRBV15 . TGTGCCACCAGCAGAGATCGCAGTCCTTTCTACGAGCAGTACTTC CATSRDRSPFYEQYF
TRBJ2-3 . TRBV6-8 few TGTGCCAGCAGAGGAGTGGGGCGACTCCTTTCAACAGATACGCAGTATTTT CASRGVGRLLSTDTQYF
TRBJ2-3 . TRBV5-1 . TGCGCCAGCAGCTTGGAGAAGAGCACAGATACGCAGTATTTT CASSLEKSTDTQYF
TRBJ1-4 . TRBV6-8 few TGTGCCAGCAGCTTCGACAGGCGTAATGAAAAACTGTTTTTT CASSFDRRNEKLFF
TRBJ1-1 . TRBV6-8 medium-sized TGTGCCAGCAAAGCAGGGAGGAACACTGAAGCTTTCTTT CASKAGRNTEAFF
TRBJ1-1 . TRBV5-1 . TGCGCCAGCAGCTTCGATTCCCCGGTTCCTGAAGCTTTCTTT CASSFDSPVPEAFF
TRBJ2-7 . TRBV11-3 . TGTGCCAGCAGCCGAGATGGTGGGAGTCCCTACGAGCAGTACTTC CASSRDGGSPYEQYF
TRBJ1-1 TRBD1 TRBV11-3 many TGTGCCAGCAGCTTGGAACACAGGGGGCGAAGATGGGAAAAGAACACTGAAGCTTTCTTT CASSLEHRGRRWEKNTEAFF
TRBJ2-5 . TRBV23-1 few TGCGCCAGCAGCCAATACAGGCCCAAGGAGACCCAGTACTTC CASSQYRPKETQYF
TRBJ1-4 TRBD1 TRBV6-8 few TGTGCCAGCAGTTTCCAGACAGGGTTGAATGAAAAACTGTTTTTT CASSFQTGLNEKLFF
TRBJ2-1 TRBD2 TRBV27 . TGTGCCAGTGGGACTAGCGGGGCAAACAATGAGCAGTTCTTC CASGTSGANNEQFF
TRBJ1-2 . TRBV6-8 many TGTGCCAGCAGTGCTCAGGGCGGCTATGGCTACACCTTC CASSAQGGYGYTF
TRBJ2-5 TRBD1 TRBV7-6 . TGTGCCAGCAGCTCCCTGGGACAGGGGGTACGAGAGACCCAGTACTTC CASSSLGQGVRETQYF